One T cell receptor (beta chain) is described in this entry. Antigen specificity is unknown. The data were obtained in a study of cytomegalovirus exposure and HLA in healthy donors. The CDR3 spans 14 residues. Germline V lookup: CDR1 SGHTA, CDR2 FQGNSA. Trimming stripped 5 bases from V and 1 base from J, with 12 bases between. Regarding the study as a whole: High sensitivity and specificity were reportedly achieved when the classifier diagnosed cytomegalovirus status.

This table comes from immunoSEQ multiplex PCR, and its TCRdb copy is limited to in-frame clones, with some not included. The sample carries 110,000 to 150,000 clones, approximately 93% recorded once. An approximately 120-subject validation cohort, separate from the roughly 700-subject first cohort, supplied the donors. The sequence came from a man between 18 and 29 years old in good health and CMV-seronegative. The chain has TRBV7-2 and TRBJ2-7, with D tentatively TRBD1 (5 bases). Sample: PBMCs. The DNA of the CDR3 is TGTGCCAGCAGCCCACTGCAGGGTTCCTACGAGCAGTACGTC. It encodes CASSPLQGSYEQYV.